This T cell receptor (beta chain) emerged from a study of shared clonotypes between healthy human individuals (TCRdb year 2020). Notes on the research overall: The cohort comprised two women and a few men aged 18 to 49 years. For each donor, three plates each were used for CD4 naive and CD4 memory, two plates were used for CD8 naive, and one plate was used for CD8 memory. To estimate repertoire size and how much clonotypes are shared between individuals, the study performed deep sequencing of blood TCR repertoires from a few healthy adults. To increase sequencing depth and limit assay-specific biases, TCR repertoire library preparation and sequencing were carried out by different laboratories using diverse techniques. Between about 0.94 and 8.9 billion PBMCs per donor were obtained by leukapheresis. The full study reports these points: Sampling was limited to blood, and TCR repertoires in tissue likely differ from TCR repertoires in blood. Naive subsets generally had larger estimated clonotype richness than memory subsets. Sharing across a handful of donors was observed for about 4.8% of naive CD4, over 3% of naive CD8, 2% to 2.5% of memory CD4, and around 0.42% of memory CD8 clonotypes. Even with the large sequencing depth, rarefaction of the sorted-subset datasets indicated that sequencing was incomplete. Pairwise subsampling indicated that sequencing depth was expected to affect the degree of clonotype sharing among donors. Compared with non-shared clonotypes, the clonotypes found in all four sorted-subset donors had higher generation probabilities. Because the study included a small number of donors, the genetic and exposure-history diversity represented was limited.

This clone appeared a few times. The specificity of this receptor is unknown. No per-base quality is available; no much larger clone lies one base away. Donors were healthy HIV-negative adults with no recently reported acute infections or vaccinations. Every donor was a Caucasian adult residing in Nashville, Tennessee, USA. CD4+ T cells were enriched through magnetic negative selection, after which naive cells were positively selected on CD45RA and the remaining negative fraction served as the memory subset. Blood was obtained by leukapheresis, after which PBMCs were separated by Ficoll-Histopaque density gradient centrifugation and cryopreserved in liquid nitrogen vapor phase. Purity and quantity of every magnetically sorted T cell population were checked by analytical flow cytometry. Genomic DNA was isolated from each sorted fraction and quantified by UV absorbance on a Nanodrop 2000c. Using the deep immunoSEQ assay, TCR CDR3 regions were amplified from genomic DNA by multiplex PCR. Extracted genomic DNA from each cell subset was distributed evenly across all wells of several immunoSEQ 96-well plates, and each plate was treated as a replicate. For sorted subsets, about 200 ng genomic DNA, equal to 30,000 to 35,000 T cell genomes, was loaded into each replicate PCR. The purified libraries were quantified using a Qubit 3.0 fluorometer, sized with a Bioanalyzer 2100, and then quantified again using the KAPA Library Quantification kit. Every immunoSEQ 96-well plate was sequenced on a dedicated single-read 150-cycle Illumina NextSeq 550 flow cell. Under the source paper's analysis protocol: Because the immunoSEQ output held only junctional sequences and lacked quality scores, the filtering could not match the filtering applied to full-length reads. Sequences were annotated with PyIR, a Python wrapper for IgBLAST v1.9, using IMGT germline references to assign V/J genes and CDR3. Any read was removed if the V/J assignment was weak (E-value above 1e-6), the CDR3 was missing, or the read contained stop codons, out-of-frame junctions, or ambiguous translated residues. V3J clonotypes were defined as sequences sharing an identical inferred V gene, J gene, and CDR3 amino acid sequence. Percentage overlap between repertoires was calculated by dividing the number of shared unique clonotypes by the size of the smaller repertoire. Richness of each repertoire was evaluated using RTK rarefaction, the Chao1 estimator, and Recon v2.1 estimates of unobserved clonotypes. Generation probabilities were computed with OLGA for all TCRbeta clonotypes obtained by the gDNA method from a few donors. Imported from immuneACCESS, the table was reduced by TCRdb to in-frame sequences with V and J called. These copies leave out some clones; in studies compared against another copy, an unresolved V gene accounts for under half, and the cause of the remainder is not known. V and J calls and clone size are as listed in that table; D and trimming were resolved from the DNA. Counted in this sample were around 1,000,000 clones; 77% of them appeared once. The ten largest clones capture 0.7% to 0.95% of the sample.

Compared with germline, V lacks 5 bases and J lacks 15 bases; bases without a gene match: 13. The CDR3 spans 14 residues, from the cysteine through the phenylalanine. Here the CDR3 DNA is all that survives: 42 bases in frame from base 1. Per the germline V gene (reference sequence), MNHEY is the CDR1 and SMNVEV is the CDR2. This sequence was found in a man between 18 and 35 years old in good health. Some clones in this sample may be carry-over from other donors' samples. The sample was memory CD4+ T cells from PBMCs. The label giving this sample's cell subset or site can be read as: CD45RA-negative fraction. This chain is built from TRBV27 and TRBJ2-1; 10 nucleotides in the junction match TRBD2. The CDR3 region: CASSQGTVAGGRFF. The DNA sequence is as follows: TGTGCCAGCAGTCAGGGGACGGTAGCGGGAGGAAGGTTCTTC.